This T cell receptor beta chain was identified in a study of blood T cell repertoires in COVID-19. Overall study context: Spain, Italy and the United States supplied samples that represented acute and convalescent COVID-19. Nucleic acid was either cDNA or gDNA, and it came from T cells, B-cell-depleted T cells, or PBMCs.

Per the authors' pipeline: Amplified reference gene primers provided the basis for estimating nucleated cell counts. Method: immunoSEQ multiplex PCR; TCRdb's copy keeps in-frame clones and lacks some. V and J calls and clone size are as listed in that table; D and trimming were resolved from the DNA. The sample has more than 100,000 clones, roughly 70% seen once. V lost 6 bases to trimming and J lost 2 bases, with 13 bases between them. The V gene's germline CDR1 is SNHLY and CDR2 FYNNEI. The CDR3 covers 14 residues. The receptor was isolated from a human donor with acute or convalescent COVID-19. The donor label of this sample is uncertain. The sample taken for sequencing was peripheral blood. The chain has TRBV2 and TRBJ1-1; no clear D. Here the CDR3 reads CASRIRELNTEAFF. For the CDR3, the DNA is TGTGCCAGCAGAATACGGGAACTTAACACTGAAGCTTTCTTT.